Each of the 4 T cell receptor beta chains below was sequenced from the same sample in a study of cytomegalovirus exposure and HLA in healthy donors. PCR employed 60 Vbeta and 13 Jbeta primers. TCRdb's table, derived via immunoSEQ multiplex PCR, lists solely in-frame clones and lacks some. The data show some 150,000 clones, around four fifths seen once. The sequenced material came from PBMCs. The origin of the receptors is a female donor in good health and CMV-seronegative.

The V and J genes are TRBV7-2 and TRBJ2-7, with a tentative D call TRBD2 (6 bases). The CDR3 sequence is 16 residues long. The V gene lost 5 bases and the J gene lost 3 bases, with 20 bases spanning the gap. Germline CDR1 reads SGHTA; CDR2 reads FQGNSA. The DNA of the CDR3 is TGTGCCAGCAGCCCTATGGGGGGACGGACGGTCTACGAGCAGTACTTC. Its protein is CASSPMGGRTVYEQYF.

This rearrangement joins TRBV5-1 to TRBJ2-2; D not certain. The V and J ends lost 1 base and 6 bases respectively, with 4 bases between them. CDR3 length: 12 residues. In germline, CDR1 is SGHRS, CDR2 YFSETQ. The CDR3 nucleotides read TGCGCCAGCAGCTTGCTCGCCGGGGAGCTGTTTTTT. Protein sequence: CASSLLAGELFF.

This chain joins TRBV7-3 and TRBJ2-5; 10 nucleotides align to TRBD1. J was trimmed by 5 bases and V by 2 bases; bases with no gene match: 2. The CDR3 consists of 14 residues. Germline CDR1 reads SGHTA; CDR2 reads FQGTGA. The CDR3 region is CASSLDRGRETQYF. The CDR3 bases are TGTGCCAGCAGCTTAGACAGGGGGCGTGAGACCCAGTACTTC.

This sequence joins TRBV30 and TRBJ1-2; TRBD1 might be the D (5 bases). V lost 0 bases and J 6 bases, leaving 17 bases between the germline ends. Germline V lookup: CDR1 GTSNPN, CDR2 SVGIG (reference sequence). The CDR3 is 15 amino acids. CDR3 protein: CAWSVQLSGTDGYTF. The CDR3 nucleotides read TGTGCCTGGAGTGTCCAATTATCCGGGACTGATGGCTACACCTTC. Looking up the rest from reference TRBV30 and TRBJ1-2 gives the full variable domain: SQTIHQWPATLVQPVGSPLSLECTVEGTSNPNLYWYRQAAGRGLQLLFYSVGIGQISSEVPQNLSASRPQDRQFILSSKKLLLSDSGFYLCAWSVQLSGTDGYTFGSGTRLTVV.